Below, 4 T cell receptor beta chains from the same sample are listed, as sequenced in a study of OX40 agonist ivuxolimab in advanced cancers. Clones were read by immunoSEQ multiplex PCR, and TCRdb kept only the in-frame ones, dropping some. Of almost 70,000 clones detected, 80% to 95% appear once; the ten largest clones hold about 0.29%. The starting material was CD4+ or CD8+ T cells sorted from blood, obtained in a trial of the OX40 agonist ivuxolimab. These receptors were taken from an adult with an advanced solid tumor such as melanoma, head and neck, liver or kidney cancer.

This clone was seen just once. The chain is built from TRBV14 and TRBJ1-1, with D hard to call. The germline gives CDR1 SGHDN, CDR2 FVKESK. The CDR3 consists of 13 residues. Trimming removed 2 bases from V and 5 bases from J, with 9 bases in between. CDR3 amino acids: CASSQRLATEAFF. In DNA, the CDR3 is TGTGCCAGCAGCCAACGCCTGGCAACTGAAGCTTTCTTT.

The CDR3 DNA reads TGTGCCAGCTCACCACGCGTAGATCCAGGGGCCACCGGGGAGCTGTTTTTT. Amino acids: CASSPRVDPGATGELFF. The chain couples TRBV18 to TRBJ2-2; tentative D call: TRBD1 (6 bases). V lost 1 base and J 4 bases, leaving 16 bases between the germline ends. The germline CDR1 and CDR2 sequences are KGHSH and LQKENI. The CDR3 is 17 amino acids.

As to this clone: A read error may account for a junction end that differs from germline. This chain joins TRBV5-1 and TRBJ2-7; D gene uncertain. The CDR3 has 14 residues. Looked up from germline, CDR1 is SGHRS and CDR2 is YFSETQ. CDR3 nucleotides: TGCGCCAGCAGATTGGATCTATCTTCCTACGAGCAGTACTTC. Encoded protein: CASRLDLSSYEQYF.

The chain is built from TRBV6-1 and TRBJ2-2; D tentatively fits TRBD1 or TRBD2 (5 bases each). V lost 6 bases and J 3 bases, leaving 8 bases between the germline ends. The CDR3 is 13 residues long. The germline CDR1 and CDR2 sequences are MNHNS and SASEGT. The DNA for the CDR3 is TGTGCCAGCAGCCGGGACCACACCGGGGAGCTGTTTTTT. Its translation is CASSRDHTGELFF.